This T cell receptor beta chain is drawn from a study of cytomegalovirus exposure and HLA in healthy donors. The PCR contained 60 Vbeta and 13 Jbeta primers. Repertoires were generated with immunoSEQ multiplex PCR, while TCRdb's copy carries only in-frame clones and drops some. The sample consists of some 270,000 clones, around 90% of them appearing once. The V gene end was trimmed by 1 base and the J gene end by 7 bases; junction bases not matched to a gene: 6. The CDR3 runs to 15 residues. In germline, CDR1 is WSHSY, CDR2 SAAADI. Concerning this clone: Its antigen is not known.

General observations from the study: A likely sequencing artifact accounted for one observed cluster of highly shared sequence variants. Cytomegalovirus-associated TCR beta chains were listed, numbering 150 to 200. It was reported that TCR beta sequences correctly inferred the HLA-A and HLA-B alleles for most subjects.

The TCR comes from a girl aged 2 to 10 in good health and CMV-seronegative. This chain uses TRBV10-2 with TRBJ2-1; 8 nucleotides line up with TRBD2. Sequencing used PBMCs. As DNA, the CDR3 is TGCGCCAGCAGTGAGTTTACGGGGGGGCTTAATGAGCAGTTCTTC. This codes for CASSEFTGGLNEQFF.